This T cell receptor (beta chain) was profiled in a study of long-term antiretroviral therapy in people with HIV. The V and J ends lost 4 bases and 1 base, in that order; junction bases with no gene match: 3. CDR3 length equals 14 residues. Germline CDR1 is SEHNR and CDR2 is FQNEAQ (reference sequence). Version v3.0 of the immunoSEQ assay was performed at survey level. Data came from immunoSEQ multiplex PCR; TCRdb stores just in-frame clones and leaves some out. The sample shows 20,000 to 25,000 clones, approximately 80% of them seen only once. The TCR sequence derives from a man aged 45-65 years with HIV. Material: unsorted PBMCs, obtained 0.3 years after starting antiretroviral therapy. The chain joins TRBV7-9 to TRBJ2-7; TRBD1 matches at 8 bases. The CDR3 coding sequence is TGTGCCAGCAGCTATGGACAGGGTTCCTACGAGCAGTACTTC. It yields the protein CASSYGQGSYEQYF.